This TCR beta chain came from a study of T-cell reconstitution after alpha-beta-depleted transplantation in children. This clonotype was recorded at least ten times. The authors prepared the TCRbeta library with unique molecular identifiers. TCRdb re-analysed the PCR reads in MiXCR, keeping a single row per CDR3 protein. Found here are 230,000 or so distinct CDR3 sequences, 9% to 10% of them singletons; the top ten hold 5% to 5.5%. Germline loops: CDR1 DFQATT, CDR2 SNEGSKA (reference sequence). Deletions cut 5 bases from V and 2 bases from J, with 18 bases between. This CDR3 is 16 amino acids long. The chain is built from TRBV20-1 and TRBJ1-4, with D possibly being TRBD1 (6 bases). The origin of this receptor is a human donor who donated a stem cell graft to a child with SCID. The starting material was PBMCs from the stem cell graft donor, obtained from the stem cell graft. The CDR3 here is CSAQKPTGLTNEKLFF. The DNA for the CDR3 is TGCAGTGCTCAAAAACCGACAGGTCTTACTAATGAAAAACTGTTTTTT.